This T cell receptor beta chain emerged from a study of blood T cell repertoires in COVID-19. Study details: Samples came from the United States, Italy and Spain, spanning acute and convalescent COVID-19. The analysed material was cDNA or gDNA that came from T cells, B-cell-depleted T cells, or PBMCs.

In the authors' methods: Cell counts per sample came from amplifying reference gene primers. Clones were sequenced by immunoSEQ multiplex PCR, and TCRdb holds only the in-frame ones, with some missing. The DNA was the basis for D and trimming; V, J and clone size are from that table. The top ten clones hold roughly 9.8% of a sample with roughly 150,000 clones, roughly 82% of them seen once. The receptor's source is a woman aged 50 to 65 with acute or convalescent COVID-19. Sequencing was carried out using peripheral blood.

CDR3 residues: CAWSKPGQGDQPQHF. The CDR3 DNA reads as TGTGCCTGGTCCAAACCGGGACAGGGAGATCAGCCCCAGCATTTT. The rearrangement links TRBV30 to TRBJ1-5, with TRBD1 matching 9 bases. Germline V CDR1 and CDR2: GTSNPN, SVGIG (reference sequence). This CDR3 has 15 residues. V trimming: 5 bases; J trimming: 5 bases; junction bases outside the gene matches: 10.